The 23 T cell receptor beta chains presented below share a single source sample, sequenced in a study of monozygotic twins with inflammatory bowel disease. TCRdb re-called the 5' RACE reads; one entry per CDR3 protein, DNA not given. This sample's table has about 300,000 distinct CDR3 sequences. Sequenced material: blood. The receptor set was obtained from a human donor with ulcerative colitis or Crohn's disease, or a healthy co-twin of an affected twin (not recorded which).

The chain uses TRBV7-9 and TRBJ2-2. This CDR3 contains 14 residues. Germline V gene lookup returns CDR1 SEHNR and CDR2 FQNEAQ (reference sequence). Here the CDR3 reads CASSLDLTPGELFF.

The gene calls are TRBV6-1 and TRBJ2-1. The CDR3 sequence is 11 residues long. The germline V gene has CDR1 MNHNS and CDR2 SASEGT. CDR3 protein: CASSAPNEQFF.

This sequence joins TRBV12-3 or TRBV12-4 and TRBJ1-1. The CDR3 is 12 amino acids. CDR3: CASSLSELEAFF.

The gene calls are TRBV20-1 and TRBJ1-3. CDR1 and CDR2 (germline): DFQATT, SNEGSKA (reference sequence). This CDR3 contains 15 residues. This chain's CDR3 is CSASDQHISGNTIYF.

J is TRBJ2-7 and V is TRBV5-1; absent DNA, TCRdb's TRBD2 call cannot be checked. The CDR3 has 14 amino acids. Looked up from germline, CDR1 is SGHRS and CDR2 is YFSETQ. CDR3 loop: CASHPSRSLGEQYF.

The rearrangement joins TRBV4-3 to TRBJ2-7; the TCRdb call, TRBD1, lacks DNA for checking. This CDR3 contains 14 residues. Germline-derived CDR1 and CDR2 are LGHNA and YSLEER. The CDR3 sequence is CASSPQGFLREQYF.

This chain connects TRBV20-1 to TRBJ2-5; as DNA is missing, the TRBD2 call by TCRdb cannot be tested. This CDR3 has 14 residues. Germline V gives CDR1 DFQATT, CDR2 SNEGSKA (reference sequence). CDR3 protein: CSARRTSSLETQYF.

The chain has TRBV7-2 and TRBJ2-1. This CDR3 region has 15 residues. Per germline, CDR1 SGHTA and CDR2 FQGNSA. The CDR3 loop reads CASSKDGRSYNEQFF.

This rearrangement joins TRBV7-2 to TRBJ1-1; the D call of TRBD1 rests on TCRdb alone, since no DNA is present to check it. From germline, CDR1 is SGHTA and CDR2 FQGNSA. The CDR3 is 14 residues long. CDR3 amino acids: CASSTYTGTAEAFF.

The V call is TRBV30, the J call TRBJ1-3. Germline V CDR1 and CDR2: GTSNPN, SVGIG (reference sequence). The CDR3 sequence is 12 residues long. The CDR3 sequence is CAWSHRRNTIYF.

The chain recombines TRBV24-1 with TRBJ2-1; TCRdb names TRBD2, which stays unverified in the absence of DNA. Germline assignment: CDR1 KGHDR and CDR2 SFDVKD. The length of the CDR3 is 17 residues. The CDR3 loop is CATSPSTSAASYNEQFF.

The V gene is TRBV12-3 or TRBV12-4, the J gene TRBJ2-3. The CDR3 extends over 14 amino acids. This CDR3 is CASSLAQFMDTQYF.

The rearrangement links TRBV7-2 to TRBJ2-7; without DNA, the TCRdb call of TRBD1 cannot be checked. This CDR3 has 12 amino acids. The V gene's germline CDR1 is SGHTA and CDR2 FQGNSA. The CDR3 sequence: CASSPGIGRQYF.

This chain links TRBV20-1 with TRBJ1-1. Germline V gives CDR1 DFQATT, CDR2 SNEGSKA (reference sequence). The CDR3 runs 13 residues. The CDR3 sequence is CSARDALGPEAFF.

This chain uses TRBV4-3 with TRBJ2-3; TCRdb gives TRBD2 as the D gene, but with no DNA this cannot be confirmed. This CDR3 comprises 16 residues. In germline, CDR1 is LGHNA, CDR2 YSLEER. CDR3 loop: CASSQVFSRGTDTQYF.

Here the CDR3 reads CASSRQGRSYEQYF. V usage is TRBV12-3 or TRBV12-4 and J usage is TRBJ2-7; TCRdb proposes TRBD1, but this gene call is untestable without DNA. The CDR3 is made up of 14 amino acids.

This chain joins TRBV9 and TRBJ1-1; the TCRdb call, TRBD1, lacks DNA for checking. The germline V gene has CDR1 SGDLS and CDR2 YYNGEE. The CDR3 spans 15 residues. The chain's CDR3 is CASSAGRDGFTEAFF.

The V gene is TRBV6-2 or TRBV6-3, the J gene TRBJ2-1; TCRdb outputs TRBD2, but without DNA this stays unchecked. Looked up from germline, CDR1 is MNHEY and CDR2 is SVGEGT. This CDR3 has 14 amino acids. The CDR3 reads CASSYWRGKGEQFF.

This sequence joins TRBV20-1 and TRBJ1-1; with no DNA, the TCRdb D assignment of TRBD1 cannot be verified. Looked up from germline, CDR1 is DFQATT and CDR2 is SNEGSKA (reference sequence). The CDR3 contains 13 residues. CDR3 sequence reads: CSRRDTMNTEAFF.

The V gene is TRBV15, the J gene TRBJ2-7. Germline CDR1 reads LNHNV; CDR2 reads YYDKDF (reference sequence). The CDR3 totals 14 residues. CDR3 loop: CATTKSHTTYEQYF.

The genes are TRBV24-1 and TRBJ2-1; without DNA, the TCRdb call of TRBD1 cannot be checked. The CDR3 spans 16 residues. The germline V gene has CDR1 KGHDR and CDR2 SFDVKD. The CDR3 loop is CATSDLTFGGNNEQFF.

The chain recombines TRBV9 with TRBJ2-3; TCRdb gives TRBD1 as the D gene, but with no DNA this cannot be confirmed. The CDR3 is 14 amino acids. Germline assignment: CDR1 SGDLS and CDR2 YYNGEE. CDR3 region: CASSKGVGADTQYF.

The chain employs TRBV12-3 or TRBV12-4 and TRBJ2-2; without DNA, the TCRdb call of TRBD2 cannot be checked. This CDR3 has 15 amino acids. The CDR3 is CASRLGGTNTGELFF.